The present T cell receptor beta chain was sequenced within a study of monozygotic twins with inflammatory bowel disease. Turning to this clonotype: Antigen: not known.

The CDR3 extends over 16 amino acids. The germline gives CDR1 SGHDT, CDR2 YYEEEE. Eight separate reactions per sample served to make cDNA. Template switching added UMIs carrying a 6-nucleotide sample barcode. Researchers put TCRalpha and TCRbeta cDNA through two nested PCRs lasting 16 and 9 cycles. TCRdb reprocessed the 5' RACE reads, with one entry per CDR3 protein and no DNA. Its clone listing holds about 450,000 distinct CDR3 sequences. Study-level results: Those with IBD had lower TCRbeta diversity (inverse Simpson) than their healthy co-twins did.

The TCR comes from a human donor with ulcerative colitis or Crohn's disease, or a healthy co-twin of an affected twin (not recorded which). The sample was blood. V is TRBV5-6 and J is TRBJ2-7; TCRdb returns TRBD2, unconfirmable since there is no DNA. CDR3 residues: CASSRRSWRGAYEQYF.